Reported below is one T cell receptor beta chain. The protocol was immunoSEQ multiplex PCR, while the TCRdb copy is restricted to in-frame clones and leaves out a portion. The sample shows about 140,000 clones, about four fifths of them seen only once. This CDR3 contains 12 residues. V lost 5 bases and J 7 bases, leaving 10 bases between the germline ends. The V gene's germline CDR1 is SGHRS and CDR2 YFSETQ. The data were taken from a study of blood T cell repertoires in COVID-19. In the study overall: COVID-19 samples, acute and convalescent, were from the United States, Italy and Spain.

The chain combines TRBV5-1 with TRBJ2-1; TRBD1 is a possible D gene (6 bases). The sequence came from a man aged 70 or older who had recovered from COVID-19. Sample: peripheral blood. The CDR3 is CASRQGQNEQFF. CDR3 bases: TGCGCCAGCAGACAGGGACAAAATGAGCAGTTCTTC.